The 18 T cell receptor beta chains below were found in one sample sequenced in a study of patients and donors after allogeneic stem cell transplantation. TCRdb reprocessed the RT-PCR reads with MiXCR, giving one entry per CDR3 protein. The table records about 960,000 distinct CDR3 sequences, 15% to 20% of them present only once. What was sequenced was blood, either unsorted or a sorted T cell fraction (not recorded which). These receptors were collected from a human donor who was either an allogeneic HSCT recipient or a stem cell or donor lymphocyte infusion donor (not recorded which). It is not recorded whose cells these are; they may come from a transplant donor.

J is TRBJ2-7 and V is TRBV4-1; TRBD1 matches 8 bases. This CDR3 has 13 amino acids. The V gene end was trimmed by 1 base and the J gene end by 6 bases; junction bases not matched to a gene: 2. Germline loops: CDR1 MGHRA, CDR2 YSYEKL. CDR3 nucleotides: TGCGCCAGCAGCCAAGGGACAGGGACCGAGCAGTACTTC. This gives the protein CASSQGTGTEQYF.

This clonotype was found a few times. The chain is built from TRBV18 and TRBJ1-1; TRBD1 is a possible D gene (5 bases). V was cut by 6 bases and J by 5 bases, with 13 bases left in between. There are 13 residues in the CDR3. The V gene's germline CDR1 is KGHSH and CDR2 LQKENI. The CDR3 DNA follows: TGTGCCAGCTCTATCTCCGGACAAACTGAAGCTTTCTTT. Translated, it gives CASSISGQTEAFF.

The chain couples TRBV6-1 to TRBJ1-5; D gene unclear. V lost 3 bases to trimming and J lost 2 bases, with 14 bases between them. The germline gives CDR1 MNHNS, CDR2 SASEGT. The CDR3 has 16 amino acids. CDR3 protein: CASSDGEGIGNQPQHF. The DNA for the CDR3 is TGTGCCAGCAGTGATGGGGAGGGAATCGGCAATCAGCCCCAGCATTTT.

CDR3 sequence reads: CASTPLGAGRETQYF. In nucleotides, the CDR3 is TGTGCCAGCACCCCGCTGGGGGCCGGTAGAGAGACCCAGTACTTC. The genes are TRBV6-1 and TRBJ2-5, with D possibly matching TRBD1 (6 bases). The CDR3 has 15 amino acids. Germline V lookup: CDR1 MNHNS, CDR2 SASEGT. The V end lost 7 bases, the J end lost 4 bases, and 19 bases lay between the germline ends.

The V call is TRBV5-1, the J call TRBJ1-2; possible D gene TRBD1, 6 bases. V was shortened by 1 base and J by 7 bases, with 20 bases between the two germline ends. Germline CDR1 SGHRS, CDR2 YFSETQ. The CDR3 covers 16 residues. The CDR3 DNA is TGCGCCAGCAGCTTGTACCGGGACATCCGCCTTGGTGGCTACACCTTC. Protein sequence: CASSLYRDIRLGGYTF.

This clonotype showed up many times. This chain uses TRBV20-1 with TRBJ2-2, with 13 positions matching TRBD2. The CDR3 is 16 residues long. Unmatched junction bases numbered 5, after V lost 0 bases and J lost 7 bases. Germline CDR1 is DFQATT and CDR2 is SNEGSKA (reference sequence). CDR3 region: CSARETSGGARGELFF. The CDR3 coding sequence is TGCAGTGCTAGAGAAACTAGCGGGGGGGCCCGCGGGGAGCTGTTTTTT.

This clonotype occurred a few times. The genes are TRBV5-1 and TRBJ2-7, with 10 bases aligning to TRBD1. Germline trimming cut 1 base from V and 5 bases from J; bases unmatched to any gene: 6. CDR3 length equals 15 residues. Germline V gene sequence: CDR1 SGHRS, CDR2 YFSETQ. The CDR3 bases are TGCGCCAGCAGCTTGCGGGACAGGGGACACGACGAGCAGTACTTC. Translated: CASSLRDRGHDEQYF.

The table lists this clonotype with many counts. CDR3 amino acids: CASGGSYEQYF. The CDR3 DNA reads TGTGCCAGCGGGGGCTCCTACGAGCAGTACTTC. The V and J genes are TRBV6-5 and TRBJ2-7, with D perhaps assigned TRBD1 or TRBD2 (5 bases each). Deletions cut 8 bases from V and 0 bases from J, with 5 bases between. CDR1 and CDR2 (germline): MNHEY, SVGAGI. This CDR3 spans 11 amino acids.

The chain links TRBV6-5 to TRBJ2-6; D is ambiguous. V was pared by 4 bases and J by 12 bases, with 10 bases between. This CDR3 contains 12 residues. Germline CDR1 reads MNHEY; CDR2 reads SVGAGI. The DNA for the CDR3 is TGTGCCAGCAGTTGGGTCCCTCCCGTCCTGACTTTC. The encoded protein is CASSWVPPVLTF.

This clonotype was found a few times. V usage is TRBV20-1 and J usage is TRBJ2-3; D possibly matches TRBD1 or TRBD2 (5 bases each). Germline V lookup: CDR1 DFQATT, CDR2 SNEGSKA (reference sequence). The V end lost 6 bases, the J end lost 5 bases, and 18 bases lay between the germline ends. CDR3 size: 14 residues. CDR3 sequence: CSALGRGIGDTQYF. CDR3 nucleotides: TGCAGTGCCCTAGGACGGGGCATAGGAGATACGCAGTATTTT.

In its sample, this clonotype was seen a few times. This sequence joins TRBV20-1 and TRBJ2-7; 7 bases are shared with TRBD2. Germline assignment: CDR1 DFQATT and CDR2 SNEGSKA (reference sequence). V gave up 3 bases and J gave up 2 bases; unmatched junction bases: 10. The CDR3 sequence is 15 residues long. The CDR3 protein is CSASGSLAEAYEQYF. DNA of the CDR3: TGCAGTGCTAGCGGTAGCCTAGCGGAAGCCTACGAGCAGTACTTC.

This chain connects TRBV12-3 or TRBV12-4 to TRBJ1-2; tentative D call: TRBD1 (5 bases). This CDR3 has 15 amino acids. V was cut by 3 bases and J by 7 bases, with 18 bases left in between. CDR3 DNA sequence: TGTGCCAGCAGTTTCTCCGGACAAGGGGTGCGTGGCTACACCTTC. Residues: CASSFSGQGVRGYTF.

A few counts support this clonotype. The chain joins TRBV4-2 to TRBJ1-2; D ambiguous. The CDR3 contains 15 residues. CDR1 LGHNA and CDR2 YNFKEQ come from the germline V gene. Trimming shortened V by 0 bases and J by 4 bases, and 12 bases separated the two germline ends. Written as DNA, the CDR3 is TGTGCCAGCAGCCAAGATTCAACGGGAAGCTATGGCTACACCTTC. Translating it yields CASSQDSTGSYGYTF.

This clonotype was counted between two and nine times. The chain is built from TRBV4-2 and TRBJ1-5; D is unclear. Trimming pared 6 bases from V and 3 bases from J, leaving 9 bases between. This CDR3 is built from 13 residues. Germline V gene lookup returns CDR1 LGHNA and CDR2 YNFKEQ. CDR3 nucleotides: TGTGCCAGCAGTCGGGAGCTCAATCAGCCCCAGCATTTT. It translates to CASSRELNQPQHF.

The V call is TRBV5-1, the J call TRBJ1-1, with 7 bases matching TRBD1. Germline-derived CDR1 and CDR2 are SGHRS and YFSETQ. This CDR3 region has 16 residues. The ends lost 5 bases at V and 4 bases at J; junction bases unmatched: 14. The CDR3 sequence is CASRNSGTAPSTEAFF. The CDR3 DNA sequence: TGCGCCAGCAGAAACTCCGGGACAGCACCGAGCACTGAAGCTTTCTTT.

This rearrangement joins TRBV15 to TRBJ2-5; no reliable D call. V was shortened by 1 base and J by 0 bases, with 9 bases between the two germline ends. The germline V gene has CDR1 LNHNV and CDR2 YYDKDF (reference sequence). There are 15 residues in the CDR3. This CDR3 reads CATSRVRQDQETQYF. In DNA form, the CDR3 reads TGTGCCACCAGCAGAGTAAGGCAGGACCAAGAGACCCAGTACTTC.

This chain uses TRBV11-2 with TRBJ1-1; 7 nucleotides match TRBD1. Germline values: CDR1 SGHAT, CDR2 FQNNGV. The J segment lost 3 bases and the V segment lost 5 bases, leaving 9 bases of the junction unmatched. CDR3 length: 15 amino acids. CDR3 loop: CASSGPGTAYTEAFF. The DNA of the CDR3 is TGTGCCAGCAGCGGACCCGGGACAGCGTACACTGAAGCTTTCTTT.

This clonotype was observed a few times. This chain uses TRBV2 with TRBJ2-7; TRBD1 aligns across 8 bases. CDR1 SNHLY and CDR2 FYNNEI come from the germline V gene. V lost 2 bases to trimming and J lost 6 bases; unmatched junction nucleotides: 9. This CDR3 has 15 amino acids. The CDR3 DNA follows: TGTGCCAGCAGTGAAAACCCCCGGACAGGGCCCGAGCAGTACTTC. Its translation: CASSENPRTGPEQYF.